This TCR beta chain was recovered during a study of OX40 agonist ivuxolimab in advanced cancers. Study overall: Ivuxolimab doses were 0.01, 0.1, 0.3, 1.5, 3 or 10 mg/kg every 2 weeks. Checkpoint inhibitors had been given previously to about 40% of patients. Partial responses were achieved by three patients, one with hepatocellular carcinoma and two with cutaneous melanoma.

General study findings and limits: Average numbers of expanded clones were greater in CD8+ T cells than in CD4+.

TCRdb keeps only in-frame clones here, not all; method: immunoSEQ multiplex PCR. The sample lists some 50,000 clones, 87% occurring once. A word on this clone: The antigen remains undetermined.

This material consisted of CD4+ or CD8+ T cells sorted from blood, taken in a trial of the OX40 agonist ivuxolimab. The receptor was isolated from an adult with an advanced solid tumor such as melanoma, head and neck, liver or kidney cancer.

The CDR3 here is CASSLATGPYSNQPQHF. The CDR3, as DNA: TGCGCCAGCAGCTTGGCGACAGGGCCCTATAGCAATCAGCCCCAGCATTTT. The chain joins TRBV5-1 to TRBJ1-5; 7 nucleotides agree with TRBD1. The germline gives CDR1 SGHRS, CDR2 YFSETQ. The ends lost 0 bases at V and 0 bases at J; junction bases unmatched: 6. The CDR3 has 17 residues.